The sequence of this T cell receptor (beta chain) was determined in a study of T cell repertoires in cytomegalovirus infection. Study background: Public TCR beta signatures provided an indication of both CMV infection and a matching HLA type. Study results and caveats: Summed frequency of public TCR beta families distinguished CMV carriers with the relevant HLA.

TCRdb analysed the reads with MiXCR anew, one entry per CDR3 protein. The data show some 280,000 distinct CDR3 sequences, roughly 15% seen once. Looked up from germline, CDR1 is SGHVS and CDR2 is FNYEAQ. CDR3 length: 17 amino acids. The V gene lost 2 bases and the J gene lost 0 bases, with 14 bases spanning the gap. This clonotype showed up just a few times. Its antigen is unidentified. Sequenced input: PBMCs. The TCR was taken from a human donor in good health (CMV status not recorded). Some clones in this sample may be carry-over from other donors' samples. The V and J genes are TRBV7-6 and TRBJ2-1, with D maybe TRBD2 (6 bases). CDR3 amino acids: CASSLWASDSSYNEQFF. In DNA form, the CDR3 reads TGTGCCAGCAGCTTATGGGCTAGCGATAGCTCCTACAATGAGCAGTTCTTC.